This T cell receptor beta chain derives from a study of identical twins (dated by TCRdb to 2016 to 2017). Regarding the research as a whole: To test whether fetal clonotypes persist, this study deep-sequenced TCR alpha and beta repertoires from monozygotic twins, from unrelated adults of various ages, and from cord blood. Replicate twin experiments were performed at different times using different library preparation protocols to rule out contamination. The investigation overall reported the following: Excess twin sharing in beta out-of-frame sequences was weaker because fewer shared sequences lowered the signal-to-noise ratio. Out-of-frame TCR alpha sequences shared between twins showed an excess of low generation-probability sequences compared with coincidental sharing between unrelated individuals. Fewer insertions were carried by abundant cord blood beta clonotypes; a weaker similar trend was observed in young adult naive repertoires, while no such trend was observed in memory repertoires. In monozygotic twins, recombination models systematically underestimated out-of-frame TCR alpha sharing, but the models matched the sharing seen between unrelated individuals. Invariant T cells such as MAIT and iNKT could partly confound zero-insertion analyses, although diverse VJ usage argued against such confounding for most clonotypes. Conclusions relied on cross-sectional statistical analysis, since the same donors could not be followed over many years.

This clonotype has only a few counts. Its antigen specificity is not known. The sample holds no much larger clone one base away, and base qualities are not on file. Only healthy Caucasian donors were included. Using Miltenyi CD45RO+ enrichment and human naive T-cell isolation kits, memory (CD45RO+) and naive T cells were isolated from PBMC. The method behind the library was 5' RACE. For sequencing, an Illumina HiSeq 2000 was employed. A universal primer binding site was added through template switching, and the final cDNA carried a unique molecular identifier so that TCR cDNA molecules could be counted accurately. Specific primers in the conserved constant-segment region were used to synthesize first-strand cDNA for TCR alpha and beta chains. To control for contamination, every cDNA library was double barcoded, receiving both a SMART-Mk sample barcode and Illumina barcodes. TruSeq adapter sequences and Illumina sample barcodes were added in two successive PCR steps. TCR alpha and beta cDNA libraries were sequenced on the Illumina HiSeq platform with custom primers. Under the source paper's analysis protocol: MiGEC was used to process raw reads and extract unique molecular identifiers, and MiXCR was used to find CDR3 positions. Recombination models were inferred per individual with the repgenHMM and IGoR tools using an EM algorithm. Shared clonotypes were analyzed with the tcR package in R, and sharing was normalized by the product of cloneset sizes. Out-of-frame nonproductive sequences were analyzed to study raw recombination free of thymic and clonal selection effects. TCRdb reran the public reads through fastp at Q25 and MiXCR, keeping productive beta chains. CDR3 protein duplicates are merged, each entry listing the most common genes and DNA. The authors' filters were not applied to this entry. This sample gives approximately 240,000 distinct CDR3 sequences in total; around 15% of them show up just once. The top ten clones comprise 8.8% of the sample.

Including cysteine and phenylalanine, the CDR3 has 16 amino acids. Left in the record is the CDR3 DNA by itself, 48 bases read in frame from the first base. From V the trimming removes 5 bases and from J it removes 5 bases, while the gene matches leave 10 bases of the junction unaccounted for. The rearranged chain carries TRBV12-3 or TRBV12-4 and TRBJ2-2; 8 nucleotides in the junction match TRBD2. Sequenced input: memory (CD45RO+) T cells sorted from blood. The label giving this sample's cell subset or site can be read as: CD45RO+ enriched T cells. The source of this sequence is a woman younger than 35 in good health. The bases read TGTGCCAGCAGTCCCTCGGCAGCGGGAGTAACCGGGGAGCTGTTTTTT. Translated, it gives CASSPSAAGVTGELFF.